What follows is one T cell receptor (beta chain) and its context. The TCR beta CDR3 regions underwent amplification using RNA transcripts as the source. Using the HTBI primer set, a first-round RT-PCR was run on the TCR CDR3. From the multiplex PCR reads, TCRdb called clonotypes with MiXCR, one entry per CDR3 protein. The sample gives roughly 57,000 distinct CDR3 sequences, roughly 50% of which show up once; 3% to 4% is in the top ten. The sample is drawn from a study of T cells in Graves' hyperthyroidism and ophthalmopathy. The CDR3 contains 14 residues. Trimming pared 5 bases from V and 7 bases from J, leaving 17 bases between. CDR1 SGHVS and CDR2 FNYEAQ come from the germline V gene. Not enrolled were patients with uncontrolled infection, other autoimmune disease, pregnancy or lactation. From 10 ml of fresh peripheral blood, PBMCs were isolated.

The sequence came from a woman aged 55-70 years with Graves' ophthalmopathy. The sequenced material came from blood. The gene calls are TRBV7-6 and TRBJ1-1; a weak D match, TRBD1 (5 bases). CDR3 nucleotide sequence: TGTGCCAGCAGCCCCCGCAGGGCAACTAATGAAGCTTTCTTT. It specifies CASSPRRATNEAFF.